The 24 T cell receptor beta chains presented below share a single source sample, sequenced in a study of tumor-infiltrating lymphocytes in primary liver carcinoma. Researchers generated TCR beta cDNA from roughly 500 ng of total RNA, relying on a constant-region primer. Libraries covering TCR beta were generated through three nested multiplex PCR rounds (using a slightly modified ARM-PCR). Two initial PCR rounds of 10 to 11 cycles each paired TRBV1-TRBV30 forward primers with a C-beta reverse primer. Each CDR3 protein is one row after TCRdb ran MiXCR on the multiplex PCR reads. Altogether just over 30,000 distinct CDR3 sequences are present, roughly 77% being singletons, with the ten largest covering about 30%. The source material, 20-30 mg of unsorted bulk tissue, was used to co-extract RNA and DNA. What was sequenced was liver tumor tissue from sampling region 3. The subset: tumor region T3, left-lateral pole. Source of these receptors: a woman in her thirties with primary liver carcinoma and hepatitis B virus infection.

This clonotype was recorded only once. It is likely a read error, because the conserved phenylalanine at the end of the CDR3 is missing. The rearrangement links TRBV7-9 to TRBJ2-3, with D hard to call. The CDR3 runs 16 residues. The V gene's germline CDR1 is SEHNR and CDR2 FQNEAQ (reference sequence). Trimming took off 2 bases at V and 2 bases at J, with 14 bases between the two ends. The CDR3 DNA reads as TGTGCCAGCAGCTTATTTGCGAGAGGTTTCACAGATACGCAGTATATT. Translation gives CASSLFARGFTDTQYI.

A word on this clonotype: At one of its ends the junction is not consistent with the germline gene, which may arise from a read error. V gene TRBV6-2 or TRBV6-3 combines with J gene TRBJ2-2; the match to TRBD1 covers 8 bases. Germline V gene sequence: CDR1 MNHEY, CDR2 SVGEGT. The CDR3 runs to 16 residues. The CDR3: CDSSLIQGAGTGELFF. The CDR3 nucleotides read TGTGACAGCAGCCTTATTCAGGGGGCAGGAACCGGGGAACTGTTTTTT.

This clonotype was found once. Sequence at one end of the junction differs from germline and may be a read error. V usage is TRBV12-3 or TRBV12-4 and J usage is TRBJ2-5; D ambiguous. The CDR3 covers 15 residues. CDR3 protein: CVSSTYPWSEETRYF. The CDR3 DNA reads TGTGTCAGCAGCACATACCCCTGGAGCGAAGAGACCCGGTACTTC.

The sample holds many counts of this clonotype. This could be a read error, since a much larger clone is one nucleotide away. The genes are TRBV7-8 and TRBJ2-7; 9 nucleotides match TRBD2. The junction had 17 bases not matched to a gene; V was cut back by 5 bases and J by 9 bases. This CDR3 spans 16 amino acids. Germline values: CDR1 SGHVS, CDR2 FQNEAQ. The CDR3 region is CASSPLLAGEGLGQYF. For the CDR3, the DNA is TGTGCCAGCAGCCCATTACTAGCGGGCGAAGGCCTCGGGCAGTACTTC.

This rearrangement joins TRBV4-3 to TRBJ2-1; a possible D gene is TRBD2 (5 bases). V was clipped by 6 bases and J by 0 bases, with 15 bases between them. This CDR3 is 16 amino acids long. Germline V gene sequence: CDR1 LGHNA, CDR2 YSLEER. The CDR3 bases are TGCGCCAGCAGTCAATATGAGGGAAGCTCCTACAATGAGCAGTTCTTC. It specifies CASSQYEGSSYNEQFF.

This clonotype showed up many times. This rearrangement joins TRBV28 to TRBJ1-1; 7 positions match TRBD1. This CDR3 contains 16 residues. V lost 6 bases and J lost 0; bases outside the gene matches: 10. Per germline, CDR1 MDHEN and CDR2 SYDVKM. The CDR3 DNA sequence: TGTGCCAGCAGACCCGGGGACAGATACATGAACACTGAAGCTTTCTTT. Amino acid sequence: CASRPGDRYMNTEAFF.

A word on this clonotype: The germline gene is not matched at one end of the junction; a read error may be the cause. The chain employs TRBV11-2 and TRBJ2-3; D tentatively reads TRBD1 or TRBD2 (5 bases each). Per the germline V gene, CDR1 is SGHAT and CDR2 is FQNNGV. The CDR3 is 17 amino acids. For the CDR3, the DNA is TGTGTCAGCAGCTTAGTCGGGGCAGGTCTAAGCACAGATACGCAGTATTTT. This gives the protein CVSSLVGAGLSTDTQYF.

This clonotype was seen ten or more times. CDR3 loop: CASSYSGGETQYF. The CDR3 DNA reads as TGTGCCAGCAGTTACTCGGGGGGGGAGACCCAGTACTTC. The chain combines TRBV6-6 with TRBJ2-5; the match to TRBD2 covers 7 bases. Looked up from germline, CDR1 is MNHNY and CDR2 is SVGAGI (reference sequence). Trimming cost V 0 bases and J 5 bases; bases outside gene matches: 0. CDR3 length: 13 amino acids.

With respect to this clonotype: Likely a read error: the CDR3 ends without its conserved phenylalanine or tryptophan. CDR3 sequence (DNA): TGTGCCATAAGTACCGGGACAACCATGAACACCGAAGCTTTCATT. It codes for CAISTGTTMNTEAFI. The rearrangement links TRBV10-3 to TRBJ1-1; D may be TRBD1 (6 bases). CDR1 is ENHRY, CDR2 SYGVKD, per germline. This CDR3 is 15 amino acids long.

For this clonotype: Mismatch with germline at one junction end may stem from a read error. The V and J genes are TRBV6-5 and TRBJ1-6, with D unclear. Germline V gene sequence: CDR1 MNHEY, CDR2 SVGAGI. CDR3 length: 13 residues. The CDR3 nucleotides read TGTGCAAGCAGAAGAGGGCAGCATTCATCCCTCCACTTT. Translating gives CASRRGQHSSLHF.

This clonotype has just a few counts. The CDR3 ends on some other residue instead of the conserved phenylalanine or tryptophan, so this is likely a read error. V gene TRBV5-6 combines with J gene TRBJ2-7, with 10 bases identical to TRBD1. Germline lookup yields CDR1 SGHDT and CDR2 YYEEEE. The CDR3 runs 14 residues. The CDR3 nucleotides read TGTGCCAGTAGCTTTGGGACAGGGGCCTTCGAGCAGTACTCC. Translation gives CASSFGTGAFEQYS.

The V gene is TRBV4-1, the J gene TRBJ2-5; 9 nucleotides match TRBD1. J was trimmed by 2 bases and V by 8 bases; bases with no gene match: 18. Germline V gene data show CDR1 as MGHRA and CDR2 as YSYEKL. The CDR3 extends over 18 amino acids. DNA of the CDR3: TGCGCCAGCGCTCCCGCGGGCCGTTACAGGGGGCCTCAAGAGACCCAGTACTTC. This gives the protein CASAPAGRYRGPQETQYF.

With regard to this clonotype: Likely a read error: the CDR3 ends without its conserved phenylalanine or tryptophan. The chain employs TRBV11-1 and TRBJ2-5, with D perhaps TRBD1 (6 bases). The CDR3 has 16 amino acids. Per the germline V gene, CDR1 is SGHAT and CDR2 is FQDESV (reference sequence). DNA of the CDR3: TGTACCAGCAGCATCGGGACAATTTTCGCCCAAGAGACCCAGTACCTC. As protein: CTSSIGTIFAQETQYL.

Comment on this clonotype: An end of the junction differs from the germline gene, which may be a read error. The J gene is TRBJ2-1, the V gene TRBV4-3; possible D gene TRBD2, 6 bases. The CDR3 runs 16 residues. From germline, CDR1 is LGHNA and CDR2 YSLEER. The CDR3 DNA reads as TGCTCCAGTAGCCAAGATGCGGGAAGCTCGTACAATGAGCAGTTCTTC. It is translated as CSSSQDAGSSYNEQFF.

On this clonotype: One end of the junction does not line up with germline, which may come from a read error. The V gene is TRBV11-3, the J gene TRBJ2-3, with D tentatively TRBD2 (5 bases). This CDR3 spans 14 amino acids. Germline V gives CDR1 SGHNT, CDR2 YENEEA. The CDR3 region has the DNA TGTACCAGCAGCATTAGCGACCTCACAGATACGCTGTATTTT. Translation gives CTSSISDLTDTLYF. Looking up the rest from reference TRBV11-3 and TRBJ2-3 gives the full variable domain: EAGVVQSPRYKIIEKKQPVAFWCNPISGHNTLYWYLQNLGQGPELLIRYENEEAVDDSQLPKDRFSAERLKGVDSTLKIQPAELGDSAVYLCTSSISDLTDTLYFGPGTRLTVL.

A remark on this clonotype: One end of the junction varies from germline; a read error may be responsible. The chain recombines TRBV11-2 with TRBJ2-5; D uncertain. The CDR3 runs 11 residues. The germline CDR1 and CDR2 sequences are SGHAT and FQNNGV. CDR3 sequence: CAGSQRETQYF. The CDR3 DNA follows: TGTGCCGGCAGCCAAAGAGAGACCCAGTACTTC.

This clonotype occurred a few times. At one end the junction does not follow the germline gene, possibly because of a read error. CDR3 sequence reads: CVSSETLPVGAANIGELFF. CDR3 nucleotides: TGTGTCAGCAGTGAAACCCTTCCCGTGGGCGCCGCGAACATCGGGGAGCTGTTTTTT. This chain links TRBV6-1 with TRBJ2-2; no reliable D call. The germline V gene has CDR1 MNHNS and CDR2 SASEGT. This CDR3 spans 19 amino acids.

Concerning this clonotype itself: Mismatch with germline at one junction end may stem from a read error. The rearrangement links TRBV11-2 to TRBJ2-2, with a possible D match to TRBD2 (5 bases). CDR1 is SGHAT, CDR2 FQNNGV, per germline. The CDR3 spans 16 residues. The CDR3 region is CASSPDPQLNAGKLFF. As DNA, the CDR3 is TGTGCCAGCAGCCCCGATCCCCAATTGAACGCCGGGAAGCTGTTCTTT. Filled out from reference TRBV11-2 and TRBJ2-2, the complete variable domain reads EAGVAQSPRYKIIEKRQSVAFWCNPISGHATLYWYQQILGQGPKLLIQFQNNGVVDDSQLPKDRFSAERLKGVDSTLKIQPAKLEDSAVYLCASSPDPQLNAGKLFFGEGSRLTVL.

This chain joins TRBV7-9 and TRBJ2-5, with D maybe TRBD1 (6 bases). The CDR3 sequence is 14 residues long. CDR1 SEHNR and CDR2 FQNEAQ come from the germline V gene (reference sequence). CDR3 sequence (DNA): TGTGTCGGCAACTTAAAGGGGGAACGAGAGACCCAGTACTTC. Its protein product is CVGNLKGERETQYF.

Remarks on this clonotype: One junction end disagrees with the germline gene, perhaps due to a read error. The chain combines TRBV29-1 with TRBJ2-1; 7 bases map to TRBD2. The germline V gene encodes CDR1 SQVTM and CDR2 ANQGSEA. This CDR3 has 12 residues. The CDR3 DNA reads TGCAGCGCCCTATGGGACTACTATGAGCAGTGCTTC. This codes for CSALWDYYEQCF.

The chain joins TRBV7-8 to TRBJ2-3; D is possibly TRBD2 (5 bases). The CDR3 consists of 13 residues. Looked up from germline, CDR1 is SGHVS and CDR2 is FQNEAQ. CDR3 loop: CAGSSLVSDTQYF. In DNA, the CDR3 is TGTGCAGGCAGCTCACTAGTATCAGATACGCAGTATTTT.

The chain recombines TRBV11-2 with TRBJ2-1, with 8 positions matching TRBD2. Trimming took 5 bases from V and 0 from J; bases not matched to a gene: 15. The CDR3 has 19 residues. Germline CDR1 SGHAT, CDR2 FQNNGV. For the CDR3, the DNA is TGTGCCAGCAGCATAAAAGGGATTAGCGGGACGAGCTCCTACAATGAGCAGTTCTTC. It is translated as CASSIKGISGTSSYNEQFF.

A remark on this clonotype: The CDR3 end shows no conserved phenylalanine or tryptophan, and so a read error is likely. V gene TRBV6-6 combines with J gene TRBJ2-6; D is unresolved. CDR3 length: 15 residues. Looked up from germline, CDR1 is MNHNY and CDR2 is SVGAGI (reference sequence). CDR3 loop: CASSYEHSGANVLTS. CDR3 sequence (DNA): TGTGCAAGCAGTTACGAACACTCTGGGGCCAACGTCCTGACTTCC.

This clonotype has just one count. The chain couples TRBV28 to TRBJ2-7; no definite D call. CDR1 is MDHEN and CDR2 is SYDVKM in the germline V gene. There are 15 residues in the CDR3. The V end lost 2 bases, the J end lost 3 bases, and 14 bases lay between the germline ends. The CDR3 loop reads CASSLNPVIDYEQYF. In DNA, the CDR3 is TGTGCCAGCAGTTTAAACCCAGTGATCGACTACGAGCAGTACTTC.